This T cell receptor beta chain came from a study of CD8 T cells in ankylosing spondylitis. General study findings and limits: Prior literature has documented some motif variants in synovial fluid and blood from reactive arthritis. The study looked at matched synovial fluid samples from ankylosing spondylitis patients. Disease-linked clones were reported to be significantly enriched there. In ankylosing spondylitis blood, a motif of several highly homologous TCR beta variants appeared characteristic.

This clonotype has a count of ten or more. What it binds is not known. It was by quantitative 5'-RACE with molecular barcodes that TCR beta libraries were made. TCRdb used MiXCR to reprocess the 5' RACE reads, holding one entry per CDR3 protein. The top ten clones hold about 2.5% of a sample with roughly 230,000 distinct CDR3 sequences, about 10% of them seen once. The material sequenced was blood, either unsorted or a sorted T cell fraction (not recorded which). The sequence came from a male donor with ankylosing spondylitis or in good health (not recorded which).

The CDR3, as DNA: TGTGCCAGCAGCTCTTTGCGAGAGACCCAGTACTTC. This translates into CASSSLRETQYF. V and J are TRBV3-1 and TRBJ2-5; no clear D. There are 12 residues in the CDR3. V was cut by 5 bases and J by 4 bases, with 8 bases left in between. CDR1 and CDR2 (germline): LGHDT, YNNKEL (reference sequence).